This TCR beta chain stems from a study of T cells after yellow fever vaccination. Study-wide points: Clonotype sharing between CD4 and CD8 compartments was small. Most clones from primary vaccination were detected again post-booster (around 95% CD4, roughly 85% CD8).

The V end was cut by 0 bases, the J end by 0 bases, with 7 bases between. The CDR3 has 14 residues. Germline CDR1 is SGHRS and CDR2 is YFSETQ. The study made its TCR cDNA through 5'RACE template switching. That step introduced a universal primer site along with UMIs. TCRdb reprocessed the 5' RACE reads via MiXCR and lists one record per CDR3 protein. The profile shows about 360,000 distinct CDR3 sequences, about 6% of them singletons. Comments on this clonotype: Its antigen is undetermined.

This material consisted of PBMCs, taken 5 days after the yellow fever booster vaccination. The sequence was collected from a man younger than 40 who received the YFV17D yellow fever vaccine. V is TRBV5-1 and J is TRBJ2-7; D unclear. The CDR3 loop is CASSLASASYEQYF. The CDR3 DNA is TGCGCCAGCAGCTTGGCGAGCGCCTCCTACGAGCAGTACTTC.